This T cell receptor (beta chain) is drawn from a study of T cells expressing NK-cell markers. Study background: The authors sequenced eight donors, of whom seven were HCMV-seropositive and one was seronegative. Study-level results: The study found dominant NKG2C+ clonotypes at about 1.0-8% of CD8+ T cells in about six donors.

CDR1 is LNHDA, CDR2 SQIVND, per germline (reference sequence). The CDR3 spans 16 residues. TCRdb reprocessed the 5' RACE reads; each CDR3 protein has one entry and no DNA is given. The ten most abundant clones cover roughly 1.4% of a sample with about 460,000 distinct CDR3 sequences. Worth noting for this clonotype: Its specificity is not known.

The clonotype comes from a woman aged 45-60 years in good health. The sequenced material came from blood T cells: a sorted CD56 or NKG2C T cell subset, CD4+ or CD8+ T cells, or bulk PBMC T cells (not recorded which). V and J are TRBV19 and TRBJ2-2; there is no DNA to check the TCRdb D call of TRBD1. CDR3 loop: CASSARTGGRTGELFF.